This paragraph covers one TCR beta chain sequence. Only one count was recorded for this clone. Its cognate antigen has yet to be identified. No much larger clone is present one base from it, and per-base qualities are unavailable. The data stem from a study of cytomegalovirus exposure and HLA in healthy donors (TCRdb year 2017). Some background on the complete study: According to an earlier analysis of 587 of the donors, roughly 180 million T cells yielded some 110 million unique TCR beta sequences and approximately 300 Gb of sequence data. Around 320 gigabases of sequencing data and 80 million or so unique TCR sequences were included in an early release covering about 600 HLA-typed donors. The genetic ancestry cluster associated with self-reported Caucasian donors included 81% of the 300 to 450 genotyped donors. The aim of the study was to test whether cataloging public T cell receptors could identify signatures of past pathogen exposure. The study used immunosequencing to profile the T cell repertoires of about 670 subjects and linked those repertoires to cytomegalovirus serostatus. In addition to the first cohort of 666 subjects, a separate validation cohort of approximately 130 different subjects was used. High-throughput TCR immunosequencing, statistical association of individual TCRs with disease status, and machine learning were combined to predict cytomegalovirus infection status. To study patterns of TCR occurrence, a later analysis re-analyzed previously published TCR beta repertoires from 666 donors and added high-resolution HLA genotyping. Rather than drawing on any new phenotypic data, the later analysis identified candidate immune exposures from TCR beta sequences and the way those sequences occurred across donors. An earlier analysis of several hundred of the donors applied high-throughput TCR beta sequencing to assess whether each TCR beta V gene segment acted as functional or pseudogenic. Donor age, sex, ethnicity and CMV serostatus were compiled together with the repertoire data. Genome-wide SNP genotypes for about 60% of the roughly 670 donors were used in a later genetic analysis, which treated that subset as a discovery cohort. All discovery cohort repertoires had been generated on a single sequencing platform. HLA typing included class I and class II loci at four-digit resolution. The number of typed donors differed by locus: about 620-630 for A, B, C, DRB1 and DQB1; approximately 520 for DQA1; around 580 for DPA1; and about 450 for DPB1. About five DR-DQ haplotypes were treated as single units for association and clustering because of strong linkage in the cohort. Among a few hundred genotyped donors of the cohort, an average of roughly 240,000 unique TCR beta nucleotide sequences were sequenced per donor, 15% to 20% of them non-productive.

The library was prepared using the immunoSEQ multiplex PCR assay. For the multiplex PCR, a mixture combining 60 forward primers for TCR Vbeta segments and 13 reverse primers for TCR Jbeta segments was used. The CDR3 region of rearranged TCR beta genes was amplified from genomic DNA by a multiplex PCR assay. Amplified TCR beta libraries were sequenced as 87-base-pair reads on the Illumina HiSeq System. The study's own analysis went as follows. A later analysis counted tens of millions of unique TCR beta chains across the approximately 700 repertoires, and some 11 million of these chains were shared by at least two donors. Raw reads were error-corrected and collapsed into unique sequences by a nearest-neighbor algorithm in which closely related sequences were merged to remove PCR and sequencing errors. CDR3 sequences were aligned to IMGT reference sequences to assign V, D and J gene segments. Each retained sequence needed at least a six-nucleotide match to both a V gene segment and a J gene segment. Rearrangements were called productive when the CDR3 lacked stop codons and stayed in frame with V and J; all others were non-productive. CDR3 was defined according to IMGT convention as the region running from the second conserved V-encoded cysteine to the conserved J-encoded phenylalanine. In an earlier analysis of roughly 580 of the donors, sequences lacking an unambiguous match to a single V gene segment were excluded. An earlier analysis of several hundred of the donors called V segments functional above 56.7% productive rearrangements and segregating when the between-donor standard deviation exceeded 5%. A statistical classification framework was built to diagnose cytomegalovirus status from the catalog of TCR beta chain sequences. V and J gene assignment, in a later analysis, came from comparing TCR nucleotide sequences with IMGT/GENE-DB human TR gene sequences. A later analysis assigned CDR3 sequences and most-parsimonious VDJ recombination scenarios with the TCRdist pipeline. In a later analysis, every TCR beta chain was defined by the combination of its CDR3 amino acid sequence and its V-gene family, and reads without a unique V-gene family were dropped. To address suspected cross-contamination and a sequencing artifact, a later analysis removed 592 highly shared, low-generation-probability nucleotide sequences. For each public chain, a later analysis derived a clonal expansion index from normalized ranks of inferred template counts within each repertoire. In a later analysis, generation probabilities were computed with a VDJ recombination model fitted to out-of-frame rearrangements, and the resulting probabilities were checked against IGoR. Hypergeometric tests were used in a later analysis to score TCR-TCR, TCR-HLA and TCR-CMV co-occurrence, with a repertoire-size bias correction applied to the TCR pairs. A later analysis estimated false discovery rates by permuting HLA or CMV assignments 20 times. A later analysis grouped co-occurring TCRs with DBSCAN, adding TCRdist sequence similarity when clustering within HLA-allele-positive subsets. For co-occurrence clustering, repertoires with fewer than 30,000 or more than 120,000 public chains were excluded, along with five repertoires with anomalous nucleotide sharing. In TCRdb, the immuneACCESS table is reduced to in-frame sequences with V and J assigned. These tables do not hold every clone; where another copy was compared, an unresolved V gene accounts for under half, and the others remain unexplained. That table gives V, J and clone size, and the DNA gave D and trimming. The sample table contains under 150,000 clones; only one count was recorded for roughly 62% of them. Approximately 1.5% of the sample belongs to the ten largest clones.

The cohort was made up of 666 healthy bone marrow donors. All cohort members were sampled while nominally healthy, although unrecorded immune exposures were likely present. The donor tested CMV seropositive, placing the donor among the 290 or so seropositive members of the cohort. A peripheral blood sample was collected from each donor, and TCR beta sequencing was performed on peripheral blood mononuclear cells. The Qiagen DNeasy Blood Extraction Kit was used to extract genomic DNA from the blood cell samples. On the study overall, not on this receptor specifically: A later analysis found that TCR association rates varied across HLA loci, with DRB1 alleles showing the most associated TCRs and HLA-C alleles the fewest. When HLA alleles, especially DR and DQ, strongly co-occurred, attributing TCR associations to individual alleles was difficult. For the cohort, immune exposure information was limited to CMV serostatus. Because the 87-base-pair reads could not distinguish some IMGT-functional V segments, including TRBV6-2 and TRBV6-3, those segments were excluded. The earlier analysis of approximately 590 of the donors excluded 15 to 20 rarely observed V segments, including chromosome 9 orphons, because counts were too low. Most CMV-associated TCR beta chains appeared to be HLA-restricted in a later analysis, and the HLA associations seemed to be driven largely by CMV exposure. Three of the identified cytomegalovirus-associated TCR beta chains were confirmed in vitro to be specific for cytomegalovirus antigens. In a later analysis, some 17,000 TCR beta sequences were associated with specific HLA alleles at a false discovery rate of 0.05. Compared with the approximately 710-donor mean, donors in an Asian-associated ancestry cluster had fewer N-insertions in productive TCRs, according to a later genetic analysis. The cohort was sequenced for TCR beta chains only, and without alpha or paired-chain data the features that could be detected were limited. Broadly in line with IMGT annotations, most TCR beta V segments showed up in productive rearrangements about 87% or about 30% of the time in an earlier analysis of some 590 of the donors. A cluster of highly shared sequence variants was judged likely to be a technical artifact of the sequencing pipeline. HLA typing was unavailable for some donors at each locus, so association tests used only the typed subset. While some public TCRs were present in many individuals, most TCR sequences turned up only very rarely across donors. Linkage disequilibrium might explain the correlated functional status among segregating V segments, but an unknown experimental factor could not be excluded. Cytomegalovirus status was reported to be diagnosed by the classifier with high specificity and sensitivity in both the original and validation cohorts. In a later analysis, HLA-associated TCR beta chains showed more clonal expansion and lower generation probabilities than non-associated chains that were equally common. A further reported finding was that TCR beta sequences accurately predicted the HLA-A and HLA-B alleles for most subjects in the first cohort. The authors suggested that the approach could potentially be extended to other disease states and immunological phenotypes. A later genetic analysis associated a missense DCLRE1C variant with V-gene and J-gene trimming of TCR beta chains, and an independent cohort replicated the association. A later analysis reported that several top co-occurrence clusters appeared linked to parvovirus B19, influenza, CMV and Epstein-Barr virus. The presence/absence analyses assumed that sequencing depth was roughly uniform across donors, and that assumption may not be true. The study gave a list of under 200 TCR beta chains associated with cytomegalovirus.

Its CDR3 holds 15 amino acids, cysteine through phenylalanine. Only the CDR3 DNA stays, 45 bases, in frame from base 1. The trim is 7 bases for V and 2 bases for J, with a gap of 15 bases between the germline ends. CDR1 is given as SEHNR and CDR2 as FQNEAQ, both from the germline V gene (reference sequence). Sequenced material: PBMCs. This receptor was obtained from a man aged 25 to 40 in good health and CMV-seropositive. The sequence links TRBV7-9 to TRBJ2-1, and TRBD1 may be the D gene, going by 6 matching bases. The CDR3: CASIGWGTTYNEQFF. The DNA reads as follows: TGTGCCAGCATTGGCTGGGGGACAACCTACAATGAGCAGTTCTTC.